This T cell receptor (beta chain) was sequenced during a study of blood T cells in healthy people across ages (dated by TCRdb to 2015 to 2017). In the study overall: In model experiments, template switching captured about one uniquely barcoded TCR beta cDNA molecule for every two T cells. Using deep sequencing normalized with unique cDNA molecular identifiers, the study measured how TCR beta repertoire diversity changes with age. For two donors (one aged 18 to 30 and one aged 80 or older), the study analyzed two additional independent replicas of 1 million unique cDNA reads from the same blood draw. To avoid experimental bias, donors of different ages were distributed randomly across sequencing lanes. The donors were divided into four age groups: young (average around 16 years), middle-aged (around 41), aged (approximately 64) and long-lived (approximately 74).

Reading the germline V gene (reference sequence) gives CDR1 DFQATT and CDR2 SNEGSKA. Inclusive of the bounding cysteine and phenylalanine, the CDR3 is 10 residues long. The kept DNA is CDR3 alone, 30 bases in frame from the first base. The V and J ends are trimmed by 3 bases and 3 bases, leaving 2 bases between them. The paper's findings and limits, for the study overall: Compared with the aged group, more naive CD4+ T cells, fewer expanded clones and increased TCR diversity were shown by the long-lived group, suggesting age selection. There was a strong correlation between observed TCR beta diversity and the percentage of naive T cells measured by flow cytometry. Observed TCR beta diversity per million T cells fell roughly linearly with age, and a significant reduction was already apparent by age roughly 41. Estimates of total diversity based on one million sequenced T cells were regarded as lower bounds and as underestimates. Because the CMV infection status of the donors was unknown, age-related changes in expanded clonotypes may potentially have been confounded. Because profiling used bulk unsorted PBMCs, naive and antigen-experienced compartments could not be compared conclusively.

A note on this clonotype: Its target antigen remains unknown. No clone much larger than this one lies a single base away; base qualities are absent.

The roughly 39 donors, aged about 6 to 100 years, were systemically healthy Caucasian individuals from Russia. Each donor gave about 10 milliliters of peripheral blood, drawn into EDTA-treated Vacutainer tubes. Ficoll-Paque density-gradient centrifugation was used to isolate PBMCs, with at least 6.5 million per sample. Trizol reagent was used to extract total RNA from PBMCs, with at least 6 micrograms per sample. The percentages of naive CD45RAhigh/CD27high T cells were determined by flow cytometry on a PBMC aliquot from every donor. To prepare the library, 5' RACE was applied. Instrument on record: Illumina HiSeq 2500. A second 7 to 11 cycle PCR used a sample-barcoded 5' primer and a J-beta primer mix. A template-switch 5' adaptor carrying 12 random nucleotides introduced a unique molecular identifier onto each TCR beta cDNA molecule. Each sample yielded at least 3 million CDR3-containing paired-end reads. First-strand cDNA synthesis was performed from all RNA using the Mint cDNA synthesis kit, with priming by a TRBC-specific oligonucleotide. All cDNA was treated with uracil-DNA glycosylase and then went through a first 18-cycle PCR with the universal primers M1SS and BC2_uni_R. On the authors' methods: Each sample was normalized by randomly selecting 1 million high-quality reads, each carrying a distinct molecular identifier. Reads sharing molecular identifiers were discarded rather than binned into consensus sequences. MiTCR, with a Q25 quality threshold and the strictest error-elimination algorithm, was used for CDR3 identification, clonotype clustering and error correction. Lower-bound total TCR beta diversity was estimated with a nonparametric unseen species model using Euler transformation. TCRdb reprocessing: public reads trimmed at Q25 with fastp, clones called with MiXCR, in-frame beta chains kept. Each record represents a unique CDR3 protein, reported with the most common genes and DNA among its rows. The V and J calls shown here were made by TCRdb, not taken from the authors' results. Within this sample are over a million distinct CDR3 sequences, with 40% to 50% of them counted one time only. The ten largest clones add up to 18% of the sample.

The sequenced sample was blood. This TCR was recovered from a woman aged 55 to 70 in good health. Recombination linked TRBV20-1 to TRBJ1-2; no D segment can be confidently identified. The sequenced DNA: TGCAGTGCTAGGGACTATGGCTACACCTTC. Translated, it gives CSARDYGYTF.